This TCR beta chain was profiled in a study of vaccination and CD4 T cells after COVID-19. Indicated treatment: roughly 10-day PBMC culture with coronavirus spike peptide pools or control peptides (ViraFEST assay). Expanded clonotypes were found by TCR sequencing after peptide-pool stimulation (ViraFEST). PBMC cultures, at a few million cells per well, received about 9.5 IU/ml IL-2 and approximately 10 ug/ml peptide pools. Per germline, CDR1 MGHRA and CDR2 YSYEKL. The CDR3 extends over 18 amino acids. Trimming took off 0 bases at V and 9 bases at J, with 24 bases between the two ends. Sequencing of DNA taken from cultured CD4+ T cells relied on the Oncomine TCR Beta short-read assay. TCRdb independently ran MiXCR on the PCR reads; one entry per CDR3 protein. The sample contains 3,500 or so distinct CDR3 sequences, around 20% of which appear only once. Worth noting for this clonotype: The antigen is undetermined.

The TCR sequence derives from a human donor who had recovered from COVID-19. J is TRBJ1-5 and V is TRBV4-1; D remains unclear. The specimen sequenced was CD4+ T cells from blood, cultured in vitro. CDR3 sequence: CASSQDLAPLPAVGPQHF. DNA of the CDR3: TGCGCCAGCAGCCAAGATTTGGCCCCCCTACCGGCCGTGGGGCCCCAGCATTTT.